The 30 T cell receptor beta chains given below trace back to one sample, sequenced in a study of technical replicates of blood from a handful of donors (TCRdb year 2017). The method behind the library was the immunoSEQ multiplex PCR assay. In TCRdb, the immuneACCESS table is reduced to in-frame sequences with V and J assigned. These tables do not hold every clone; where another copy was compared, an unresolved V gene accounts for under half, and the others remain unexplained. This sample is represented by about 81,000 clones; about 97% of them were singletons. The top ten constitute about 0.2% of the sample. The sample taken for sequencing was T cells isolated from PBMCs. The source is a human donor in good health.

V gene TRBV28 combines with J gene TRBJ1-2, with 10 bases that match TRBD1. CDR3 length: 16 residues. The V and J ends lost 2 bases and 2 bases, in that order; junction bases with no gene match: 5. Germline V gene lookup returns CDR1 MDHEN and CDR2 SYDVKM. CDR3 nucleotide sequence: TGTGCCAGCAGTTTACTGGGACAGGGGAGGAACTATGGCTACACCTTC. This encodes CASSLLGQGRNYGYTF.

This clone was observed once. The chain links TRBV30 to TRBJ1-1; TRBD1 matches at 7 bases. Germline V lookup: CDR1 GTSNPN, CDR2 SVGIG (reference sequence). This CDR3 comprises 13 residues. After removal of 2 bases from V and 6 bases from J, the junction contained 6 bases not matched to a gene. The CDR3 DNA is TGTGCCTGGAGTAAGGGGGCGACCCCTGAAGCTTTCTTT. The encoded protein is CAWSKGATPEAFF.

V gene TRBV5-1 combines with J gene TRBJ2-2; 9 bases are shared with TRBD2. CDR3 length: 18 amino acids. Germline V gene data show CDR1 as SGHRS and CDR2 as YFSETQ. V was pared by 0 bases and J by 5 bases, with 11 bases of the junction left unmatched. The CDR3 DNA is TGCGCCAGCAGCTTGGCTTTGCGGGAGGGCCTTATGACCGGGGAGCTGTTTTTT. Protein: CASSLALREGLMTGELFF.

The rearrangement joins TRBV14 to TRBJ2-2; D might be TRBD1 (6 bases). CDR3 size: 15 residues. Germline CDR1 reads SGHDN; CDR2 reads FVKESK. Trimming took off 4 bases at V and 7 bases at J, with 16 bases between the two ends. For the CDR3, the DNA is TGTGCCAGCAGCCTTCTACAGGGCAAGGGCGGGGAGCTGTTTTTT. It translates to CASSLLQGKGGELFF.

The table lists this clone with a count of one. The chain links TRBV19 to TRBJ2-7, with D maybe TRBD1 (5 bases). The CDR3 runs 15 residues. The germline CDR1 and CDR2 sequences are LNHDA and SQIVND (reference sequence). V was clipped by 3 bases and J by 3 bases, with 15 bases between them. The chain's CDR3 is CASSIDAGNIYEQYF. The CDR3 region has the DNA TGTGCCAGTAGTATTGATGCAGGGAACATCTACGAGCAGTACTTC.

This chain links TRBV28 with TRBJ2-7, with TRBD1 as a possible D gene (6 bases). Germline V gene sequence: CDR1 MDHEN, CDR2 SYDVKM. This CDR3 contains 16 residues. The V gene lost 4 bases and the J gene lost 7 bases, with 23 bases spanning the gap. CDR3: CASSSQEMAGAREQYF. The CDR3 region has the DNA TGTGCCAGCAGTTCCCAAGAGATGGCAGGGGCGAGGGAGCAGTACTTC.

The chain employs TRBV28 and TRBJ2-1; 10 positions match TRBD2. From germline, CDR1 is MDHEN and CDR2 SYDVKM. V dropped 5 bases and J dropped 9; count of bases not matched to a gene: 13. This CDR3 has 16 amino acids. CDR3 protein: CASSPHQLAGKVEQFF. The DNA of the CDR3 is TGTGCCAGCAGTCCACACCAACTAGCGGGAAAGGTTGAGCAGTTCTTC.

The rearrangement links TRBV11-3 to TRBJ2-7; D call uncertain. In germline, CDR1 is SGHNT, CDR2 YENEEA. There are 14 residues in the CDR3. V lost 1 base and J 2 bases, leaving 9 bases between the germline ends. The CDR3 region has the DNA TGTGCCAGCAGCTTAGGAGTAGCCCCCTACGAGCAGTACTTC. Its protein is CASSLGVAPYEQYF.

V and J are TRBV12-5 and TRBJ1-4; D call uncertain. CDR3 size: 12 residues. From germline, CDR1 is LGHNT and CDR2 FRNRAP. V was shortened by 5 bases and J by 5 bases, with 6 bases between the two germline ends. DNA for the CDR3: TGTGCTAGTGGTCCGCAGAATGAAAAACTGTTTTTT. This sequence encodes CASGPQNEKLFF.

The chain links TRBV7-9 to TRBJ1-1; D call uncertain. With 6 bases removed from V and 0 bases from J, the gap between germline ends came to 14 bases. Germline V CDR1 and CDR2: SEHNR, FQNEAQ (reference sequence). The CDR3 extends over 15 amino acids. DNA for the CDR3: TGTGCCAGCAGTGATGGTACTCTCATGAACACTGAAGCTTTCTTT. Encoded protein: CASSDGTLMNTEAFF.

The V and J genes are TRBV28 and TRBJ2-5; D gene uncertain. CDR3 size: 13 residues. Trimming took 5 bases from V and 3 from J, leaving 10 bases between them. Germline-derived CDR1 and CDR2 are MDHEN and SYDVKM. CDR3: CASSLTEKETQYF. CDR3 sequence (DNA): TGTGCCAGCAGTCTGACTGAGAAAGAGACCCAGTACTTC.

The rearrangement uses TRBV29-1 and TRBJ2-2; 8 bases agree with TRBD2. From germline, CDR1 is SQVTM and CDR2 ANQGSEA. V dropped 7 bases and J dropped 5; count of bases not matched to a gene: 9. CDR3 length: 14 amino acids. The chain's CDR3 is CSAVTAGVTGELFF. CDR3 coding DNA: TGCAGCGCTGTGACAGCGGGAGTTACCGGGGAGCTGTTTTTT.

V is TRBV6-5 and J is TRBJ1-1; D uncertain. This CDR3 has 13 residues. Germline-derived CDR1 and CDR2 are MNHEY and SVGAGI. V was trimmed by 5 bases and J by 4 bases, leaving 11 bases between them. CDR3 loop: CASSLPQATEAFF. The DNA of the CDR3 is TGTGCCAGCAGTCTACCCCAGGCCACTGAAGCTTTCTTT.

The chain recombines TRBV2 with TRBJ2-1; TRBD2 matches 7 bases. In germline, CDR1 is SNHLY, CDR2 FYNNEI. The CDR3 runs to 12 residues. V shed 0 bases and J 10 bases; nucleotides not matched to a gene: 0. The CDR3 coding sequence is TGTGCCAGCAGTGAAGCGGGAGGGGAGCAGTTCTTC. Translated, it gives CASSEAGGEQFF.

In nucleotides, the CDR3 is TGTGCCAGCAGTACTAGCGGGGGGTACGATACGCAGTATTTT. Its protein product is CASSTSGGYDTQYF. The chain links TRBV6-5 to TRBJ2-3; 12 bases align to TRBD2. The CDR3 contains 14 residues. CDR1 is MNHEY, CDR2 SVGAGI, per germline. Unmatched junction bases numbered 3, after V lost 5 bases and J lost 6 bases.

This clone was counted only a few times. This chain connects TRBV7-2 to TRBJ2-3; 7 bases align to TRBD2. The length of the CDR3 is 14 residues. V gave up 4 bases and J gave up 4 bases; unmatched junction bases: 5. Germline lookup yields CDR1 SGHTA and CDR2 FQGNSA. CDR3 region: CASSSRLAADTQYF. CDR3 nucleotide sequence: TGTGCCAGCAGCTCGCGACTAGCCGCAGATACGCAGTATTTT.

V is TRBV5-4 and J is TRBJ2-1, with 9 bases that match TRBD2. Germline V lookup: CDR1 SGHNT, CDR2 YYREEE (reference sequence). The CDR3 has 16 amino acids. The ends lost 5 bases at V and 6 bases at J; junction bases unmatched: 12. The CDR3 loop is CASSPSPGLAANEQFF. DNA for the CDR3: TGTGCCAGCAGTCCATCTCCGGGACTAGCAGCCAATGAGCAGTTCTTC.

The chain employs TRBV27 and TRBJ1-6; 7 positions match TRBD1. Germline values: CDR1 MNHEY, CDR2 SMNVEV (reference sequence). The CDR3 extends over 15 amino acids. Unmatched junction bases numbered 11, after V lost 5 bases and J lost 10 bases. The CDR3 is CASSPRQGLRSPLHF. CDR3 DNA: TGTGCCAGCAGTCCCCGACAGGGACTTCGCTCACCCCTCCACTTT.

The rearrangement joins TRBV9 to TRBJ2-7, with D maybe TRBD1 (6 bases). V was shortened by 4 bases and J by 0 bases, with 14 bases between the two germline ends. Germline V gene sequence: CDR1 SGDLS, CDR2 YYNGEE. The CDR3 spans 15 residues. CDR3 residues: CASSRGGHFSYEQYF. In DNA, the CDR3 is TGTGCCAGCAGCCGAGGGGGACATTTCTCCTACGAGCAGTACTTC.

The V and J genes are TRBV29-1 and TRBJ2-2; TRBD1 matches at 8 bases. From germline, CDR1 is SQVTM and CDR2 ANQGSEA. This CDR3 is built from 14 residues. V shed 7 bases, J shed 4 bases, and the junction held 8 bases outside the gene matches. CDR3 sequence (DNA): TGCAGCGGGACAGGGCGAGCGGGCACCGGGGAGCTGTTTTTT. Residues: CSGTGRAGTGELFF.

The CDR3 reads CASSPRLAGAAYEQYF. As DNA, the CDR3 is TGTGCCAGCAGCCCCAGACTAGCGGGGGCCGCCTACGAGCAGTACTTC. The chain recombines TRBV5-4 with TRBJ2-7; 12 bases align to TRBD2. This CDR3 has 16 residues. Unmatched junction bases numbered 7, after V lost 4 bases and J lost 2 bases. Germline-derived CDR1 and CDR2 are SGHNT and YYREEE (reference sequence).

The chain is built from TRBV4-1 and TRBJ2-7; 8 positions agree with TRBD2. There are 22 residues in the CDR3. CDR1 is MGHRA, CDR2 YSYEKL, per germline. The trim removed 2 bases at V and 1 base at J, leaving 25 bases unmatched. CDR3 loop: CASSQQRTISGEDTLLSYEQYF. The CDR3 DNA reads as TGCGCCAGCAGCCAACAACGAACCATTAGCGGGGAAGATACTCTCCTTTCCTACGAGCAGTACTTC.

This chain uses TRBV30 with TRBJ1-5, with 7 bases identical to TRBD1. The CDR3 contains 12 residues. The germline CDR1 and CDR2 sequences are GTSNPN and SVGIG (reference sequence). Trimming at V came to 3 bases and at J to 6 bases, leaving 2 bases not matched to a gene. The CDR3 nucleotides are TGTGCCTGGAGGACAGGGACTCAGCCCCAGCATTTT. Residues: CAWRTGTQPQHF. Filled out from reference TRBV30 and TRBJ1-5, the complete variable domain reads SQTIHQWPATLVQPVGSPLSLECTVEGTSNPNLYWYRQAAGRGLQLLFYSVGIGQISSEVPQNLSASRPQDRQFILSSKKLLLSDSGFYLCAWRTGTQPQHFGDGTRLSIL.

The chain links TRBV28 to TRBJ1-5, with a tentative D call TRBD1 (6 bases). Per the germline V gene, CDR1 is MDHEN and CDR2 is SYDVKM. This CDR3 comprises 13 residues. Trimming left V 8 bases short and J 11 bases short, with 19 bases between. Written as DNA, the CDR3 is TGTGCCAGCCCCTCTCGAGACAGGAGGTCCCAGCATTTT. This translates into CASPSRDRRSQHF.

This chain uses TRBV7-6 with TRBJ2-7, with 7 bases fitting TRBD1. With V trimmed by 5 bases and J by 5 bases, 15 bases remained unmatched. CDR3 length: 16 amino acids. Germline V CDR1 and CDR2: SGHVS, FNYEAQ. CDR3 amino acids: CASSPGTAEAQNEQYF. The CDR3 nucleotides are TGTGCCAGCAGCCCAGGGACAGCAGAGGCCCAAAACGAGCAGTACTTC.

The chain recombines TRBV28 with TRBJ2-3; D is perhaps TRBD1 (5 bases). Per the germline V gene, CDR1 is MDHEN and CDR2 is SYDVKM. The germline V and J ends were trimmed by 6 bases and 0 bases, with 10 bases remaining between them. The CDR3 sequence is 14 residues long. As DNA, the CDR3 is TGTGCCAGCAGAGGGGCAGGCAGCACAGATACGCAGTATTTT. It codes for CASRGAGSTDTQYF.

This clone came up a few times. The chain has TRBV7-3 and TRBJ2-2; 12 nucleotides match TRBD2. After removal of 5 bases from V and 4 bases from J, the junction contained 2 bases not matched to a gene. Germline CDR1 and CDR2: SGHTA and FQGTGA. The CDR3 loop spans 15 amino acids. CDR3 DNA sequence: TGTGCCAGCAGCCCTAGCGGGGGGGGCACCGGGGAGCTGTTTTTT. It is translated as CASSPSGGGTGELFF.

The chain uses TRBV5-5 and TRBJ2-1; 9 bases align to TRBD2. This CDR3 comprises 15 residues. The J segment lost 8 bases and the V segment lost 4 bases, leaving 10 bases of the junction unmatched. CDR1 is SGHKS, CDR2 YYEKEE, per germline (reference sequence). The CDR3 DNA reads as TGTGCCAGCAGCCCCCAAGCGGGAGGACGAGATGAGCAGTTCTTC. Amino acid sequence: CASSPQAGGRDEQFF.

The chain carries TRBV5-6 and TRBJ1-2, with a possible D match to TRBD1 (5 bases). V dropped 3 bases and J dropped 0 bases, with 6 bases sitting between them. The germline V gene encodes CDR1 SGHDT and CDR2 YYEEEE. CDR3 length equals 13 residues. The CDR3 loop is CASSSGANYGYTF. CDR3 DNA sequence: TGTGCCAGCAGCTCGGGGGCTAACTATGGCTACACCTTC.

The CDR3 DNA reads as TGTGCCAGCTCACCACGGGGGGATAACACTGAAGCTTTCTTT. Encoded protein: CASSPRGDNTEAFF. The chain has TRBV18 and TRBJ1-1; a weak D match, TRBD1 (5 bases). Germline CDR1 is KGHSH and CDR2 is LQKENI. This CDR3 region has 14 residues. Trimming took 1 base from V and 2 from J, leaving 8 bases between them.